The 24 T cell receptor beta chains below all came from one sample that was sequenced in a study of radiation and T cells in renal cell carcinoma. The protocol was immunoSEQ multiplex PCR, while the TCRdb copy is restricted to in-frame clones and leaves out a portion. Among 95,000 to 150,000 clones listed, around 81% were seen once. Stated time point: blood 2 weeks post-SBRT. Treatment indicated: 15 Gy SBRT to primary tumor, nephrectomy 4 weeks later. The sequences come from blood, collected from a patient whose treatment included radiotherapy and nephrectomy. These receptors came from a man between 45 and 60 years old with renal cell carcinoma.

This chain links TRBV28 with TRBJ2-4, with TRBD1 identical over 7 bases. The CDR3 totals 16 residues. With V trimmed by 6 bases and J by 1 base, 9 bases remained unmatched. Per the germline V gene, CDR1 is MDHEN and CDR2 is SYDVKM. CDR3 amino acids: CASSLQGSGAKNIQYF. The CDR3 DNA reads TGTGCCAGCAGCCTACAGGGGAGTGGGGCCAAAAACATTCAGTACTTC.

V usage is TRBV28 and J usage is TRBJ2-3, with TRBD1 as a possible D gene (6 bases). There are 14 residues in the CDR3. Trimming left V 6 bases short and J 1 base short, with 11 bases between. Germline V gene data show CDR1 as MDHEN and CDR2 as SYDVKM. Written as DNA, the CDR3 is TGTGCCAGCAGAAGGGGGTTAGGCACAGATACGCAGTATTTT. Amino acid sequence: CASRRGLGTDTQYF.

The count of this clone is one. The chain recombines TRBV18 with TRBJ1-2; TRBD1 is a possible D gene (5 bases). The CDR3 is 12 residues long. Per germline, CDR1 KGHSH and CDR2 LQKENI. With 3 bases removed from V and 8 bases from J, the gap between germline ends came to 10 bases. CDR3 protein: CASSPGTWGYTF. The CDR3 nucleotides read TGTGCCAGCTCACCCGGGACTTGGGGCTACACCTTC.

The CDR3 protein is CASSWQGADEQFF. CDR3 sequence (DNA): TGTGCCAGCAGCTGGCAGGGGGCTGATGAGCAGTTCTTC. This chain joins TRBV11-2 and TRBJ2-1, with 8 bases lining up with TRBD1. Germline values: CDR1 SGHAT, CDR2 FQNNGV. The CDR3 is made up of 13 amino acids. The V gene end was trimmed by 4 bases and the J gene end by 8 bases; junction bases not matched to a gene: 4.

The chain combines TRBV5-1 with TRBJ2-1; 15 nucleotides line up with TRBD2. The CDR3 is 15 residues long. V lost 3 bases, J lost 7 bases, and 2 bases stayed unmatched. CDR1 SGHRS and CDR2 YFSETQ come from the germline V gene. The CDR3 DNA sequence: TGCGCCAGCAGCTCCGGGACTAGCGGGAGGAATGAGCAGTTCTTC. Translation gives CASSSGTSGRNEQFF. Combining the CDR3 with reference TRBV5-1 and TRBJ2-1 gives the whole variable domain KAGVTQTPRYLIKTRGQQVTLSCSPISGHRSVSWYQQTPGQGLQFLFEYFSETQRNKGNFPGRFSGRQFSNSRSEMNVSTLELGDSALYLCASSSGTSGRNEQFFGPGTRLTVL.

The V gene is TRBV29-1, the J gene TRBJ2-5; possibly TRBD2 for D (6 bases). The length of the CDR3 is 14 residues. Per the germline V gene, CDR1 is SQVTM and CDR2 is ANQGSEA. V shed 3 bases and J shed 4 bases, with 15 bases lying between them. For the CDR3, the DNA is TGCAGCGTTGAGGTGGGGGGTTTAAGAGAGACCCAGTACTTC. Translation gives CSVEVGGLRETQYF.

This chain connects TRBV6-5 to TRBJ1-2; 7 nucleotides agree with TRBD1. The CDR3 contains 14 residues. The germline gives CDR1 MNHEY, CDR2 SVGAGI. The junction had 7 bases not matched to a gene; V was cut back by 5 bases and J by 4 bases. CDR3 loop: CASSRGGQSYGYTF. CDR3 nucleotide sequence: TGTGCCAGCAGTAGGGGGGGACAGAGCTATGGCTACACCTTC.

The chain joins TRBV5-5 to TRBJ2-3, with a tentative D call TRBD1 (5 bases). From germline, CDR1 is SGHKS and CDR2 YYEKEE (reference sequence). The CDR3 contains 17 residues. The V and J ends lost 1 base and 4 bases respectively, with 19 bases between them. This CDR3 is CASSLTPGPAPPDTQYF. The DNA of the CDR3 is TGTGCCAGCAGCTTGACCCCAGGGCCCGCGCCCCCAGATACGCAGTATTTT.

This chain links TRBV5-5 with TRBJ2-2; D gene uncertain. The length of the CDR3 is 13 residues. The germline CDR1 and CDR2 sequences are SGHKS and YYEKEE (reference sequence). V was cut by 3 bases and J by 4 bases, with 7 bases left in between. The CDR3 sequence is CASSSTFTGELFF. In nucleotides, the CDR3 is TGTGCCAGCAGCTCGACTTTCACCGGGGAGCTGTTTTTT.

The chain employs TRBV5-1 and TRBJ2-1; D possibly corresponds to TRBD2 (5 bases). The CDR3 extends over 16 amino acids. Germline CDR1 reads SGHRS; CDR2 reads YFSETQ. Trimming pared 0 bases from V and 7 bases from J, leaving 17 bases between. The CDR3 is CASSLVASPAGNEQFF. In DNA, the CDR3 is TGCGCCAGCAGCTTGGTTGCTAGCCCGGCCGGGAATGAGCAGTTCTTC.

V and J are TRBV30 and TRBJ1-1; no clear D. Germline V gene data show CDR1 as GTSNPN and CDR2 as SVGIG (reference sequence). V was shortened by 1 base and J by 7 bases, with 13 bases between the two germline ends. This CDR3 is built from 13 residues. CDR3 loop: CAWSAPGDLEAFF. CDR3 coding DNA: TGTGCCTGGAGTGCCCCTGGAGACCTTGAAGCTTTCTTT.

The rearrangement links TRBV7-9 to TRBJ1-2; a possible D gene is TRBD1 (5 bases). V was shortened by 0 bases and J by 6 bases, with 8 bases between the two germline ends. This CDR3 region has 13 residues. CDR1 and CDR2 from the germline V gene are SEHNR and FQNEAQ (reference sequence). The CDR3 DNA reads TGTGCCAGCAGCTTAGCGGGGGGAGATGGCTACACCTTC. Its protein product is CASSLAGGDGYTF.

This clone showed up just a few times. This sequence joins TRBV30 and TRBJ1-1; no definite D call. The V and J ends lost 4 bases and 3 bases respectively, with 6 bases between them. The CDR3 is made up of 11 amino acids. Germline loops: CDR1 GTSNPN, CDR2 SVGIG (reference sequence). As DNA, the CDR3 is TGTGCCTGGAATATGCACACTGAAGCTTTCTTT. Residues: CAWNMHTEAFF.

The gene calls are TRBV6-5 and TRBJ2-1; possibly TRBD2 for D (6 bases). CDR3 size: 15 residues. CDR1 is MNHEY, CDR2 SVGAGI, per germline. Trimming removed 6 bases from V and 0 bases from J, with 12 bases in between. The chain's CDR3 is CASSDRDSSYNEQFF. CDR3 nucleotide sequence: TGTGCCAGCAGCGACCGGGACTCCTCCTACAATGAGCAGTTCTTC.

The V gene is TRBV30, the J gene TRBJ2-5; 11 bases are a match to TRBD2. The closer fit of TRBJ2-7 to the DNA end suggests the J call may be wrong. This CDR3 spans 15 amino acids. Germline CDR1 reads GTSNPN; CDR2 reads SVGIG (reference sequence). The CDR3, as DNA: TGTGCCTGGAGACTCACTAGCGGGAGACCTTACGAGCAGTACTTC. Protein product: CAWRLTSGRPYEQYF.

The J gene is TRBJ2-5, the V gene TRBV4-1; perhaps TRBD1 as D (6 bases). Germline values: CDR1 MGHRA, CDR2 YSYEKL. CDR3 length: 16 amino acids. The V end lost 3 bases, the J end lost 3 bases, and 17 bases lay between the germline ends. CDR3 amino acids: CASSQGARAGEETQYF. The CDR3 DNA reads TGCGCCAGCAGCCAGGGAGCTAGGGCAGGGGAAGAGACCCAGTACTTC.

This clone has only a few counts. CDR3 amino acids: CSVEPGGNEQFF. CDR3 nucleotides: TGCAGCGTTGAGCCCGGTGGCAATGAGCAGTTCTTC. This chain links TRBV29-1 with TRBJ2-1, with no clear D. The CDR3 has 12 residues. V was cut by 3 bases and J by 6 bases, with 9 bases left in between. The germline gives CDR1 SQVTM, CDR2 ANQGSEA.

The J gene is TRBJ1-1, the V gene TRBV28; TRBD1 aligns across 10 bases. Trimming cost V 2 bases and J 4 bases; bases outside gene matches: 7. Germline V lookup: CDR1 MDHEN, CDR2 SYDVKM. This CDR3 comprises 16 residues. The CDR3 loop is CASSLARTGGFTEAFF. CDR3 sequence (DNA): TGTGCCAGCAGTTTAGCAAGGACAGGGGGGTTCACTGAAGCTTTCTTT.

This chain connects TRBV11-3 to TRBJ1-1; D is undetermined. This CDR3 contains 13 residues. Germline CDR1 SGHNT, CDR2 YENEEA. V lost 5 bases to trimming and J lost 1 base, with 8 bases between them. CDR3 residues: CASSRKGNTEAFF. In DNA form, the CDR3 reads TGTGCCAGCAGCCGGAAGGGGAACACTGAAGCTTTCTTT.

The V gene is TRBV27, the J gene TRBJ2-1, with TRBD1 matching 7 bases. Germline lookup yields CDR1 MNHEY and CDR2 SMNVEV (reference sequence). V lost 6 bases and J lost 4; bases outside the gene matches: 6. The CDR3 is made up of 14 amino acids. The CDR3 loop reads CASRSGTVYNEQFF. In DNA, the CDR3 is TGTGCCAGCAGATCTGGGACAGTATACAATGAGCAGTTCTTC.

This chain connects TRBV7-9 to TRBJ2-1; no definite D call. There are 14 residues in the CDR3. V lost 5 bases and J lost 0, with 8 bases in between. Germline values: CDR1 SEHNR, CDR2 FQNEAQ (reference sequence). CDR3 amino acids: CASSQHGSYNEQFF. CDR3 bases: TGTGCCAGCAGCCAGCATGGCTCCTACAATGAGCAGTTCTTC.

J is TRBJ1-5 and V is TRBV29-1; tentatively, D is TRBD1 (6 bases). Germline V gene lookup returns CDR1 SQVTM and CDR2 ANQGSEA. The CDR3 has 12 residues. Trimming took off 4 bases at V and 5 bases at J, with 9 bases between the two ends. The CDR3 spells CSVGDNDQPQHF. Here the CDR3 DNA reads TGCAGCGTTGGGGACAACGATCAGCCCCAGCATTTT.

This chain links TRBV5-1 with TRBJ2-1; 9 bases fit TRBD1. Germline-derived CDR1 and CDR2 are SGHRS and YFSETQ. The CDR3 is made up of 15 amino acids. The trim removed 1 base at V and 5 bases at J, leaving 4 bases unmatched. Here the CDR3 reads CASSLRTGADNEQFF. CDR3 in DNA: TGCGCCAGCAGCTTGAGGACAGGGGCGGACAATGAGCAGTTCTTC.

Here the CDR3 DNA reads TGTGCCAGCAGCGTAGGGCCTAGCGGGACCCAAGAGACCCAGTACTTC. It specifies CASSVGPSGTQETQYF. The chain employs TRBV9 and TRBJ2-5, with TRBD2 identical over 9 bases. Unmatched junction bases numbered 4, after V lost 0 bases and J lost 1 base. Germline V gene sequence: CDR1 SGDLS, CDR2 YYNGEE. There are 16 residues in the CDR3.